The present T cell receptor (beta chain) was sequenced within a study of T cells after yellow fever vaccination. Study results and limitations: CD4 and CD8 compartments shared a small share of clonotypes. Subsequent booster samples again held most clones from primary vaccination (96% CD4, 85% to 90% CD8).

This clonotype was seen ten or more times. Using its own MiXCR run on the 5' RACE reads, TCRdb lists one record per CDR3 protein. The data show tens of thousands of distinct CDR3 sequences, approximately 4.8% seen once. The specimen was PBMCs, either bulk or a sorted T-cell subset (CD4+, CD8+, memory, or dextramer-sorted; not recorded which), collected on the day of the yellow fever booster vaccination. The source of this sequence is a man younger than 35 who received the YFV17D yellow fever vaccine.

CDR3 DNA sequence: TGTGCCAGCAGCCAGGGAGGCAGACAAGAGACCCAGTACTTC. Its protein product is CASSQGGRQETQYF. The chain links TRBV3-1 to TRBJ2-5; a weak D match, TRBD2 (6 bases). The CDR3 totals 14 residues. Trimming removed 3 bases from V and 2 bases from J, with 10 bases in between. Germline CDR1 LGHDT, CDR2 YNNKEL (reference sequence).